This T cell receptor beta chain emerged from a study of identical twins. Healthy Caucasians, and only they, were the donors. The ends lost 3 bases at V and 7 bases at J; junction bases unmatched: 8. The CDR3 is 13 amino acids. Germline V gene data show CDR1 as DFQATT and CDR2 as SNEGSKA (reference sequence). With template switching, a universal primer site was added, and the cDNA carried unique molecular identifiers. TCRdb reanalysed the 5' RACE reads using MiXCR and keeps one entry per CDR3 protein. There are around 690,000 distinct CDR3 sequences in the sample; 21% occur only once, and over 4% lies in the top ten. The sample also formed part of further work on T cells expressing NK-cell markers. This second report adds: The sequencing cohort of eight donors included seven HCMV-seropositive individuals and one seronegative individual.

This clonotype was sampled from a woman aged 18-29 years in good health. The chain is built from TRBV20-1 and TRBJ1-1, with 7 bases identical to TRBD1. The sequencing sample was made of PBMCs. CDR3 nucleotide sequence: TGCAGTGCTAGTATGGGACAGAGCTTTGAAGCTTTCTTT. Translating it yields CSASMGQSFEAFF.